The present T cell receptor beta chain was sequenced within a study of radiotherapy plus CTLA-4 blockade in lung cancer. At the level of the study: Of all patients, about 17% responded objectively and approximately 29% showed disease control. Study results and limitations: Blood saw expansion of tumor-derived TCR clones after radiotherapy plus ipilimumab. Reports state that early shifts in blood T cell clones, with interferon-beta, best predicted response.

Each patient with chemo-refractory metastatic non-small-cell lung cancer was treated with focal radiation plus CTLA-4 blockade using ipilimumab. Using immunoSEQ multiplex PCR, the repertoire was profiled, and TCRdb retains in-frame clones only, with some absent. Of over 80,000 clones listed, over 80% are singletons. The CDR3 loop spans 16 amino acids. As regards this clone: Its antigen remains unidentified.

The chain recombines TRBV21-1 with TRBJ2-7; the table calls TRBD2, which could not be checked here. TRBV21-1 is classified as a pseudogene. This TCR was sampled from a human donor with non-small cell lung cancer who had stable disease on radiotherapy plus ipilimumab. Sample: peripheral blood, taken from a patient treated with radiotherapy plus ipilimumab. The CDR3 reads CASSKGSGTSCYEQYF. The CDR3 DNA sequence: TGTGCCAGCAGCAAAGGTTCCGGGACTAGCTGTTACGAGCAGTACTTC.